One and the same sample provided the 16 T cell receptor beta chains below, sequenced in a study of blood T cell repertoires in COVID-19. The table came from immunoSEQ multiplex PCR; TCRdb's copy has only in-frame clones and leaves some out. The sample consists of 380,000 or so clones, around 90% of them appearing once. Sequencing was carried out using PBMCs or T cells enriched from blood (not recorded which). The source of these receptors is a woman between 40 and 55 years old with acute COVID-19.

The chain has TRBV5-1 and TRBJ2-7; 7 nucleotides align to TRBD1. The CDR3 sequence is 13 residues long. Germline assignment: CDR1 SGHRS and CDR2 YFSETQ. V lost 3 bases and J lost 2; bases outside the gene matches: 2. The CDR3 DNA reads as TGCGCCAGCAGCTGGGACAGTACCTACGAGCAGTACTTC. It is translated as CASSWDSTYEQYF.

This CDR3 reads CASSRGGVQETQYF. CDR3 DNA sequence: TGTGCCAGCAGCCGCGGGGGGGTCCAAGAGACCCAGTACTTC. The chain joins TRBV7-2 to TRBJ2-5; 9 nucleotides match TRBD2. Germline-derived CDR1 and CDR2 are SGHTA and FQGNSA. V shed 5 bases and J 1 base; nucleotides not matched to a gene: 2. The CDR3 runs to 14 residues.

V usage is TRBV7-2 and J usage is TRBJ1-5, with a possible D match to TRBD1 (6 bases). Germline CDR1 SGHTA, CDR2 FQGNSA. The CDR3 covers 13 residues. The ends were cut back, 4 bases at V and 6 bases at J, with 10 bases in the middle. The CDR3: CASSSDRSQPQHF. The CDR3 region has the DNA TGTGCCAGCAGCTCTGACAGGAGTCAGCCCCAGCATTTT.

The chain uses TRBV7-9 and TRBJ1-5, with TRBD1 matching over 7 bases. With V trimmed by 1 base and J by 3 bases, 6 bases remained unmatched. CDR1 and CDR2 from the germline V gene are SEHNR and FQNEAQ (reference sequence). The CDR3 covers 16 residues. Written as DNA, the CDR3 is TGTGCCAGCAGCTTAGTCAAGGGGGCTTTCAATCAGCCCCAGCATTTT. Translated: CASSLVKGAFNQPQHF.

The chain has TRBV11-2 and TRBJ2-2, with 8 bases identical to TRBD1. Germline trimming cut 5 bases from V and 7 bases from J; bases unmatched to any gene: 6. From germline, CDR1 is SGHAT and CDR2 FQNNGV. The CDR3 spans 14 residues. The CDR3 coding sequence is TGTGCCAGCAGCGCGACAGGGGAAGTCGGGGAGCTGTTTTTT. Its protein is CASSATGEVGELFF.

The chain combines TRBV24-1 with TRBJ2-7; D perhaps matches TRBD2 (6 bases). CDR1 and CDR2 from the germline V gene are KGHDR and SFDVKD. The CDR3 runs 14 residues. Trimming left V 12 bases short and J 0 bases short, with 17 bases between. The CDR3 nucleotides read TGTGCCCCCCCTCCGGGGGAGAGCTCCTACGAGCAGTACTTC. As protein: CAPPPGESSYEQYF.

This chain connects TRBV7-6 to TRBJ1-5; 7 bases match TRBD1. The CDR3 covers 15 residues. The germline CDR1 and CDR2 sequences are SGHVS and FNYEAQ. The V gene end was trimmed by 5 bases and the J gene end by 7 bases; junction bases not matched to a gene: 11. This CDR3 reads CASSRGQGVEQPQHF. CDR3 in DNA: TGTGCCAGCAGCCGGGGCCAGGGGGTGGAACAGCCCCAGCATTTT.

This clone turned up a few times. The chain carries TRBV3-1 (or the pseudogene TRBV3-2) and TRBJ2-7; no firm D call. V gave up 1 base and J gave up 0 bases, with 10 bases separating them. The CDR3 extends over 15 amino acids. CDR1 LGHDT and CDR2 YNNKEL come from the germline V gene (reference sequence). This chain's CDR3 is CASSQAPASSYEQYF. The CDR3 nucleotides read TGTGCCAGCAGCCAAGCGCCAGCGAGCTCCTACGAGCAGTACTTC.

This clone appeared a single time. The CDR3 DNA reads TGTGCCAGCAGTTTATGGGGGGTTTCACCCCTCCACTTT. It encodes CASSLWGVSPLHF. V gene TRBV12-3 or TRBV12-4 combines with J gene TRBJ1-6; a possible D gene is TRBD1 (5 bases). The ends were cut back, 2 bases at V and 9 bases at J, with 8 bases in the middle. This CDR3 is built from 13 residues.

This CDR3 is CASSYLPGQGYGPFYEQYF. The CDR3 DNA reads TGCGCCAGCAGCTACCTACCGGGACAGGGTTATGGCCCCTTCTACGAGCAGTACTTC. The V call is TRBV5-1, the J call TRBJ2-7; 9 bases map to TRBD1. This CDR3 is 19 amino acids long. V lost 3 bases, J lost 3 bases, and 19 bases stayed unmatched. CDR1 is SGHRS, CDR2 YFSETQ, per germline.

In this sample, this clone turned up a few times. The same CDR3 is also encoded by other DNA sequences in this sample. The rearrangement links TRBV5-1 to TRBJ1-1; 8 nucleotides match TRBD1. The CDR3 loop spans 14 amino acids. The germline V gene encodes CDR1 SGHRS and CDR2 YFSETQ. J lost 1 base, V lost 1 base, and 0 bases had no gene match. In DNA form, the CDR3 reads TGCGCCAGCAGCTTGACAGGGGGGAACACTGAAGCTTTCTTT. It specifies CASSLTGGNTEAFF.

The V gene is TRBV24-1, the J gene TRBJ2-1, with D possibly matching TRBD1 (5 bases). The germline gives CDR1 KGHDR, CDR2 SFDVKD. Trimming removed 0 bases from V and 6 bases from J, with 11 bases in between. The CDR3 spans 15 residues. The chain's CDR3 is CATSDLAGNLNEQFF. CDR3 nucleotide sequence: TGTGCCACCAGTGATTTGGCAGGGAATCTCAATGAGCAGTTCTTC.

The chain carries TRBV9 and TRBJ2-3; 11 bases are a match to TRBD2. Per the germline V gene, CDR1 is SGDLS and CDR2 is YYNGEE. J gave up 2 bases and V 2 bases, and 28 bases lay outside the gene matches. The CDR3 length is 24 residues. DNA for the CDR3: TGTGCCAGCAGCGTCAAAAAGGGACTAGCGGACCCTTCGGGTTTACGCGGCTACACAGATACGCAGTATTTT. It specifies CASSVKKGLADPSGLRGYTDTQYF. Full variable domain (outside the CDR3, taken from reference TRBV9 and TRBJ2-3): DSGVTQTPKHLITATGQRVTLRCSPRSGDLSVYWYQQSLDQGLQFLIQYYNGEERAKGNILERFSAQQFPDLHSELNLSSLELGDSALYFCASSVKKGLADPSGLRGYTDTQYFGPGTRLTVL.

V usage is TRBV3-1 (or the pseudogene TRBV3-2) and J usage is TRBJ2-3; 13 bases align to TRBD2. This CDR3 has 17 amino acids. CDR1 is LGHDT and CDR2 is YNNKEL in the germline V gene (reference sequence). V dropped 1 base and J dropped 2; count of bases not matched to a gene: 3. The CDR3, as DNA: TGTGCCAGCAGCCAAGGGACTAGCGGGGGCTCCACAGATACGCAGTATTTT. It is translated as CASSQGTSGGSTDTQYF.

The chain joins TRBV7-9 to TRBJ1-4; D is perhaps TRBD1 (5 bases). Per the germline V gene, CDR1 is SEHNR and CDR2 is FQNEAQ (reference sequence). The CDR3 runs 15 residues. V dropped 4 bases and J dropped 5 bases, with 14 bases sitting between them. The DNA for the CDR3 is TGTGCCAGCAGCTCCGCCGGGGGACGGAATGAAAAACTGTTTTTT. Its translation: CASSSAGGRNEKLFF.

This clone came up once. V is TRBV15 and J is TRBJ2-3, with 8 bases that match TRBD1. The germline V gene encodes CDR1 LNHNV and CDR2 YYDKDF (reference sequence). The V and J ends lost 5 bases and 1 base, in that order; junction bases with no gene match: 5. The CDR3 loop spans 15 amino acids. The CDR3 protein is CATSSRQGRTDTQYF. The DNA of the CDR3 is TGTGCCACCAGCTCCAGACAGGGGCGCACAGATACGCAGTATTTT.